Presented here are 15 T cell receptor beta chains from one specimen sequenced in a study of blood T cell repertoires in COVID-19. The protocol was immunoSEQ multiplex PCR, while the TCRdb copy is restricted to in-frame clones and leaves out a portion. Found here are around 190,000 clones, more than 80% of them singletons; the top ten hold roughly 8.2%. Sequenced material: peripheral blood. The receptors originated from a woman aged 55-70 years with acute or convalescent COVID-19.

This clone was recorded a few times. The genes are TRBV25-1 and TRBJ1-1; perhaps TRBD1 as D (5 bases). The CDR3 has 13 residues. Germline-derived CDR1 and CDR2 are MGHDK and SYGVNS. V was pared by 8 bases and J by 4 bases, with 14 bases between. The CDR3 spells CASQDRRGTEAFF. CDR3 coding DNA: TGTGCCAGCCAAGACAGAAGGGGCACTGAAGCTTTCTTT.

This clone has a handful of counts. The chain employs TRBV6-5 and TRBJ2-7; D remains ambiguous. V dropped 2 bases and J dropped 5 bases, with 13 bases sitting between them. The CDR3 is made up of 14 amino acids. Germline loops: CDR1 MNHEY, CDR2 SVGAGI. The CDR3 spells CASSYGQARNEQYF. CDR3 nucleotides: TGTGCCAGCAGTTACGGTCAGGCACGGAACGAGCAGTACTTC.

The V and J genes are TRBV12-2 and TRBJ2-5; whether TRBD2, the table's D call, matches the DNA was not checked. TRBV12-2 is a pseudogene locus. This CDR3 has 11 residues. The CDR3: CASRLRETQYF. The CDR3 DNA reads TGTGCAAGTCGCTTACGGGAGACCCAGTACTTC.

In its sample, this clone was seen a few times. The genes are TRBV9 and TRBJ1-2; D call uncertain. The CDR3 spans 14 residues. Trimming pared 0 bases from V and 4 bases from J, leaving 10 bases between. Germline V lookup: CDR1 SGDLS, CDR2 YYNGEE. The DNA of the CDR3 is TGTGCCAGCAGCGTAGCAGACTCCTCCTATGGCTACACCTTC. This translates into CASSVADSSYGYTF.

The CDR3 nucleotides read TGTGCCAGCAAGGACAGACCCACCGGGGAGCTGTTTTTT. Translated, it gives CASKDRPTGELFF. The V and J genes are TRBV28 and TRBJ2-2, with D possibly being TRBD1 (6 bases). Trimming removed 7 bases at V and 4 bases at J, with 10 bases between. Germline V CDR1 and CDR2: MDHEN, SYDVKM. This CDR3 is built from 13 residues.

The V gene is TRBV6-5, the J gene TRBJ1-1; 7 bases are a match to TRBD1. The trim removed 6 bases at V and 3 bases at J, leaving 10 bases unmatched. This CDR3 has 15 residues. CDR1 MNHEY and CDR2 SVGAGI come from the germline V gene. The CDR3 DNA sequence: TGTGCCAGCAGCCAATCCGAACAGGGGTACACTGAAGCTTTCTTT. It encodes CASSQSEQGYTEAFF.

The CDR3 region has the DNA TGTGCCAGCAGCTTTTTGAGCCCCAATGAAAAACTGTTTTTT. It is translated as CASSFLSPNEKLFF. The rearrangement joins TRBV5-6 to TRBJ1-4, with D uncertain. The length of the CDR3 is 14 residues. The germline V gene encodes CDR1 SGHDT and CDR2 YYEEEE. Trimming took 2 bases from V and 5 from J, leaving 10 bases between them.

The chain employs TRBV7-8 and TRBJ1-6; D may be TRBD1 (5 bases). V lost 3 bases, J lost 9 bases, and 12 bases lay in between. Germline V gene lookup returns CDR1 SGHVS and CDR2 FQNEAQ. The CDR3 extends over 14 amino acids. This chain's CDR3 is CASSFGREGSPLHF. As DNA, the CDR3 is TGTGCCAGCAGCTTTGGCAGGGAGGGTTCACCCCTCCACTTT.

The genes are TRBV11-2 and TRBJ1-5; 7 bases are shared with TRBD1. The junction had 5 bases not matched to a gene; V was cut back by 5 bases and J by 4 bases. The CDR3 extends over 14 amino acids. Germline CDR1 is SGHAT and CDR2 is FQNNGV. CDR3 protein: CASSPSTGNQPQHF. The CDR3, as DNA: TGTGCCAGCAGCCCTTCGACAGGGAATCAGCCCCAGCATTTT.

As to this clone: This sample also contains other DNA sequences that code for the same CDR3. V gene TRBV12-3 or TRBV12-4 combines with J gene TRBJ1-1; tentative D call: TRBD1 (6 bases). This CDR3 region has 13 residues. V lost 5 bases, J lost 0 bases, and 7 bases lay in between. This chain's CDR3 is CASSGQLNTEAFF. The CDR3 DNA reads as TGTGCCAGCAGTGGACAGTTGAACACTGAAGCTTTCTTT.

The rearrangement links TRBV11-3 to TRBJ2-1; TRBD1 matches at 9 bases. J gave up 9 bases and V 5 bases, and 8 bases lay outside the gene matches. CDR3 length equals 14 residues. CDR1 SGHNT and CDR2 YENEEA come from the germline V gene. The CDR3 spells CASSRWTGVSEQFF. DNA of the CDR3: TGTGCCAGCAGCAGATGGACAGGGGTGAGTGAGCAGTTCTTC.

The rearrangement uses TRBV19 and TRBJ1-2; 10 bases map to TRBD1. The CDR3 spans 18 residues. V lost 4 bases and J lost 2; bases outside the gene matches: 13. The germline CDR1 and CDR2 sequences are LNHDA and SQIVND (reference sequence). CDR3 loop: CASSTPRDRGAINYGYTF. In DNA, the CDR3 is TGTGCCAGTAGTACCCCGCGGGACAGGGGAGCGATAAACTATGGCTACACCTTC.

The chain couples TRBV25-1 to TRBJ1-3; a possible D gene is TRBD1 (5 bases). The CDR3 is 15 residues long. Between the trimmed V and J ends, which lost 2 bases and 0 bases, there was a span of 8 bases. Per the germline V gene, CDR1 is MGHDK and CDR2 is SYGVNS. The DNA for the CDR3 is TGTGCCAGCAGTGAAGGACAAAACTCTGGAAACACCATATATTTT. This sequence encodes CASSEGQNSGNTIYF. Looking up the rest from reference TRBV25-1 and TRBJ1-3 gives the full variable domain: EADIYQTPRYLVIGTGKKITLECSQTMGHDKMYWYQQDPGMELHLIHYSYGVNSTEKGDLSSESTVSRIRTEHFPLTLESARPSHTSQYLCASSEGQNSGNTIYFGEGSWLTVV.

The rearrangement uses TRBV20-1 and TRBJ1-1; maybe TRBD1 (5 bases). Per germline, CDR1 DFQATT and CDR2 SNEGSKA (reference sequence). V lost 3 bases and J 0 bases, leaving 14 bases between the germline ends. This CDR3 is built from 15 residues. CDR3 in DNA: TGCAGTGCTAGTATGCGACAGCCGATGAACACTGAAGCTTTCTTT. Translating it yields CSASMRQPMNTEAFF.

The rearrangement uses TRBV5-1 and TRBJ2-1; D is undetermined. The CDR3 has 17 amino acids. Deletions cut 0 bases from V and 0 bases from J, with 13 bases between. CDR1 and CDR2 (germline): SGHRS, YFSETQ. Here the CDR3 reads CASSLGLGLRSYNEQFF. CDR3 DNA sequence: TGCGCCAGCAGCTTGGGGCTAGGATTACGCTCCTACAATGAGCAGTTCTTC. The entire variable domain, with the rest obtained from reference TRBV5-1 and TRBJ2-1, is as follows: KAGVTQTPRYLIKTRGQQVTLSCSPISGHRSVSWYQQTPGQGLQFLFEYFSETQRNKGNFPGRFSGRQFSNSRSEMNVSTLELGDSALYLCASSLGLGLRSYNEQFFGPGTRLTVL.